The next 13 T cell receptor beta chains were all read from a single sample in a study of cytomegalovirus exposure and HLA in healthy donors. The PCR used 60 Vbeta and 13 Jbeta primers. Assay: immunoSEQ multiplex PCR; the TCRdb copy retains only in-frame clones and omits some. This table holds roughly 77,000 clones, approximately 78% found once. The sample consisted of PBMCs. These receptors were collected from a man in his forties or fifties in good health and CMV-seronegative.

The chain joins TRBV7-2 to TRBJ2-1; maybe TRBD2 (6 bases). The V gene's germline CDR1 is SGHTA and CDR2 FQGNSA. The CDR3 runs 13 residues. Trimming took off 11 bases at V and 0 bases at J, with 11 bases between the two ends. CDR3 in DNA: TGTGCCGGGGGGAGGTCCTCCTACAATGAGCAGTTCTTC. As protein: CAGGRSSYNEQFF.

The chain links TRBV18 to TRBJ2-7; possible D gene TRBD1, 6 bases. CDR1 KGHSH and CDR2 LQKENI come from the germline V gene. The V gene lost 1 base and the J gene lost 2 bases, with 9 bases spanning the gap. This CDR3 region has 14 residues. The CDR3 coding sequence is TGTGCCAGCTCACCACGGACAGCCCCCTACGAGCAGTACTTC. This codes for CASSPRTAPYEQYF.

CDR3 DNA sequence: TGTGCCAGCAGCTTTGGTTCGGGAGTTCTCAACGAGCAGTACTTC. The encoded protein is CASSFGSGVLNEQYF. V and J are TRBV5-8 and TRBJ2-7; D is perhaps TRBD2 (6 bases). CDR1 and CDR2 (germline): SGHTS, YDEGEE. This CDR3 is built from 15 residues. The ends were cut back, 2 bases at V and 5 bases at J, with 17 bases in the middle.

The chain joins TRBV5-1 to TRBJ1-2; TRBD1 matches at 7 bases. Germline CDR1 reads SGHRS; CDR2 reads YFSETQ. The CDR3 loop spans 15 amino acids. The V and J ends lost 5 bases and 5 bases, in that order; junction bases with no gene match: 12. The CDR3 DNA follows: TGCGCCAGCAGTTCTTCTTCGGACAGGCGTTATGGCTACACCTTC. This codes for CASSSSSDRRYGYTF.

The V gene is TRBV7-9, the J gene TRBJ1-1; the D is unclear. CDR3 size: 13 residues. V lost 3 bases, J lost 2 bases, and 7 bases lay in between. CDR1 and CDR2 from the germline V gene are SEHNR and FQNEAQ (reference sequence). The CDR3 bases are TGTGCCAGCAGCTTCGGGTCCAACACTGAAGCTTTCTTT. It is translated as CASSFGSNTEAFF.

The chain has TRBV28 and TRBJ1-6; D is unclear. There are 12 residues in the CDR3. Germline V gene data show CDR1 as MDHEN and CDR2 as SYDVKM. V lost 7 bases, J lost 9 bases, and 10 bases lay in between. CDR3 sequence: CASTDPGSPLHF. For the CDR3, the DNA is TGTGCCAGCACTGACCCGGGTTCACCCCTCCACTTT. The full variable domain, with the rest looked up from reference TRBV28 and TRBJ1-6, is DVKVTQSSRYLVKRTGEKVFLECVQDMDHENMFWYRQDPGLGLRLIYFSYDVKMKEKGDIPEGYSVSREKKERFSLILESASTNQTSMYLCASTDPGSPLHFGNGTRLTVT.

The J gene is TRBJ1-1, the V gene TRBV6-1; 8 bases match TRBD1. CDR3 length: 15 residues. V was clipped by 3 bases and J by 1 base; unmatched bases: 4. Germline loops: CDR1 MNHNS, CDR2 SASEGT. The CDR3 sequence: CASSERTGKNTEAFF. The CDR3 DNA reads as TGTGCCAGCAGTGAGCGGACAGGGAAGAACACTGAAGCTTTCTTT.

CDR3 coding DNA: TGTGCCAGCACGCCGCAGGGAAACTATGGCTACACCTTC. This gives the protein CASTPQGNYGYTF. This rearrangement joins TRBV7-9 to TRBJ1-2, with D perhaps TRBD1 (5 bases). The germline V gene has CDR1 SEHNR and CDR2 FQNEAQ (reference sequence). This CDR3 is 13 amino acids long. The V end was cut by 7 bases, the J end by 2 bases, with 11 bases between.

The chain carries TRBV5-6 and TRBJ1-1, with 8 bases identical to TRBD1. Germline V gene data show CDR1 as SGHDT and CDR2 as YYEEEE. Unmatched junction bases numbered 11, after V lost 1 base and J lost 6 bases. The CDR3 covers 16 residues. CDR3 in DNA: TGTGCCAGCAGCTTGTTCGGGGGCGCAGGGGGCGCTGAAGCTTTCTTT. Translating it yields CASSLFGGAGGAEAFF.

V and J are TRBV2 and TRBJ2-2; TRBD1 agrees at 8 bases. The V gene's germline CDR1 is SNHLY and CDR2 FYNNEI. CDR3 length: 15 amino acids. V trimming: 5 bases; J trimming: 2 bases; junction bases outside the gene matches: 4. The CDR3 reads CASSRQGLNTGELFF. The CDR3, as DNA: TGTGCCAGCAGTCGACAGGGGCTTAACACCGGGGAGCTGTTTTTT.

Details on this clone: One end of the junction is discordant with germline, which a read error may explain. The chain is built from TRBV5-1 and TRBJ1-6; D ambiguous. Germline CDR1 SGHRS, CDR2 YFSETQ. CDR3 size: 12 residues. The CDR3 DNA sequence: TGCGCCAGCAGTTTGGGCGGATCACCCCTCCACTTT. Encoded protein: CASSLGGSPLHF.

This rearrangement joins TRBV28 to TRBJ2-2; 9 nucleotides match TRBD1. V gave up 3 bases and J gave up 4 bases; unmatched junction bases: 6. The CDR3 contains 16 residues. The germline V gene has CDR1 MDHEN and CDR2 SYDVKM. The CDR3 bases are TGTGCCAGCAGTTTGCTGACAGGGGGGCTCACCGGGGAGCTGTTTTTT. Translating gives CASSLLTGGLTGELFF.

The V and J genes are TRBV5-6 and TRBJ2-1, with 8 bases identical to TRBD2. With 1 base clipped from V and 7 bases from J, the junction kept 7 bases outside the gene matches. Germline CDR1 and CDR2: SGHDT and YYEEEE. CDR3 length: 15 residues. The CDR3 spells CASSLRMTSVNEQFF. In nucleotides, the CDR3 is TGTGCCAGCAGCTTGAGAATGACTAGCGTAAATGAGCAGTTCTTC.